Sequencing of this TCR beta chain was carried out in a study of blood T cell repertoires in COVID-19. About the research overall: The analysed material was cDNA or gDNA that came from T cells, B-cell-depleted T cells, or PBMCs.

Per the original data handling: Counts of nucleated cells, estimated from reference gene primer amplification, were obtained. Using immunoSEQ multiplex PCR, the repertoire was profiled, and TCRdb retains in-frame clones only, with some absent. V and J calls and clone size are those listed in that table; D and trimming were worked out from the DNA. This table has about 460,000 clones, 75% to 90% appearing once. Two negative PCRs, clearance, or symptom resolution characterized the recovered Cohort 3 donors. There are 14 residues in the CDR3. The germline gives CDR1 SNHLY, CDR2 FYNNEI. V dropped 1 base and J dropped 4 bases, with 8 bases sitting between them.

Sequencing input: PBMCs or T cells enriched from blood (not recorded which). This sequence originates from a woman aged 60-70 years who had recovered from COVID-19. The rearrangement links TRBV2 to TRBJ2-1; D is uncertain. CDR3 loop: CASSEEAGYNEQFF. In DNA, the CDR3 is TGTGCCAGCAGTGAAGAGGCAGGTTACAATGAGCAGTTCTTC.